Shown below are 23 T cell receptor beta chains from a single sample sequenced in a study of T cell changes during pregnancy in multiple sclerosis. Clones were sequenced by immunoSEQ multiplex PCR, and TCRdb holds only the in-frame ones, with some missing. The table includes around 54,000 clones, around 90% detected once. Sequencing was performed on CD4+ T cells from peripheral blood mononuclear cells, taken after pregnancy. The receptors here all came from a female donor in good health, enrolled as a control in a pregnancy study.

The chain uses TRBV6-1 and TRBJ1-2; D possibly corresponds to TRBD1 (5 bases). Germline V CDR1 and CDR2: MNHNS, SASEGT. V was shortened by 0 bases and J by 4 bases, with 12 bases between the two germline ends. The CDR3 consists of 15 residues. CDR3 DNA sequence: TGTGCCAGCAGTGAAGCGGGGGGGGTTCGCTATGGCTACACCTTC. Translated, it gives CASSEAGGVRYGYTF.

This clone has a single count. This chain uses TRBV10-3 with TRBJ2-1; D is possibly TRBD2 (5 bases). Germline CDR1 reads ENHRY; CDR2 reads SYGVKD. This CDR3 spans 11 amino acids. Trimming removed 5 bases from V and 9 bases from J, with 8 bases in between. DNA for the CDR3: TGTGCCATCAGTAGCGGCTCTGAGCAGTTCTTC. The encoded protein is CAISSGSEQFF.

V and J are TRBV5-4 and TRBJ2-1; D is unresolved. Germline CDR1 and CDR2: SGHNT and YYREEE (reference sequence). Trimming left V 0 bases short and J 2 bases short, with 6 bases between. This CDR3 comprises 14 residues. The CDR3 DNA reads TGTGCCAGCAGCTTGGTGGGCGCCTACAATGAGCAGTTCTTC. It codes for CASSLVGAYNEQFF.

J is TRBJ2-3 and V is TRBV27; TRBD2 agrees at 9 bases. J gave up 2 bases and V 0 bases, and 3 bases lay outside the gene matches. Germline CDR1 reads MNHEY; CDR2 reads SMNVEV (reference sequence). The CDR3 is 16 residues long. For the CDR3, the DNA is TGTGCCAGCAGTTTATCGGGCGGGGGGGTCACAGATACGCAGTATTTT. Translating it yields CASSLSGGGVTDTQYF.

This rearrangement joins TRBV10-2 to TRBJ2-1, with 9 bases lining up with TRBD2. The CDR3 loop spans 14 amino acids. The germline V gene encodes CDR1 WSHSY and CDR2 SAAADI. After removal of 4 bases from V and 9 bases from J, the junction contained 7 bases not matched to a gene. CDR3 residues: CASSGLADTFEQFF. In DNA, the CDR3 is TGCGCCAGCAGTGGACTAGCGGATACCTTTGAGCAGTTCTTC.

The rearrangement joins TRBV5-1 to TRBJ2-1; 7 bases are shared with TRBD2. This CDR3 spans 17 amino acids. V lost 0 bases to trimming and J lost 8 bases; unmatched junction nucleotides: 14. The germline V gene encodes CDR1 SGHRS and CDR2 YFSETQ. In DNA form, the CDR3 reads TGCGCCAGCAGCTTGGGTTGGCTGGCGGGAGCGGTCGATGAGCAGTTCTTC. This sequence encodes CASSLGWLAGAVDEQFF. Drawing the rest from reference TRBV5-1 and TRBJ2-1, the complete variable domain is KAGVTQTPRYLIKTRGQQVTLSCSPISGHRSVSWYQQTPGQGLQFLFEYFSETQRNKGNFPGRFSGRQFSNSRSEMNVSTLELGDSALYLCASSLGWLAGAVDEQFFGPGTRLTVL.

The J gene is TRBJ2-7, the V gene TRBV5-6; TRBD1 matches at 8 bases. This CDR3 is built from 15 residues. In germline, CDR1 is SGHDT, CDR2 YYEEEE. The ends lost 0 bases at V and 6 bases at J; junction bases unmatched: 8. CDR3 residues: CASSLVGTGSSEQYF. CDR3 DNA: TGTGCCAGCAGCTTGGTAGGGACAGGAAGCTCCGAGCAGTACTTC.

CDR3 in DNA: TGTGCCAGCAGTTTATCGGGACAGGGGGCACGGTACTTC. Translated: CASSLSGQGARYF. The chain has TRBV27 and TRBJ2-7; 12 bases map to TRBD1. V was pared by 0 bases and J by 12 bases, with 3 bases of the junction left unmatched. In germline, CDR1 is MNHEY, CDR2 SMNVEV (reference sequence). The CDR3 runs 13 residues.

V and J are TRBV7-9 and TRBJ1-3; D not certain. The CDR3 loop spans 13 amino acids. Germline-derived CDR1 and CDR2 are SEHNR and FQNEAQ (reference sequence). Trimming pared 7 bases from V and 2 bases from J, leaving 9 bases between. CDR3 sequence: CASNARAGNTIYF. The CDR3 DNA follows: TGTGCCAGCAATGCCCGGGCTGGAAACACCATATATTTT.

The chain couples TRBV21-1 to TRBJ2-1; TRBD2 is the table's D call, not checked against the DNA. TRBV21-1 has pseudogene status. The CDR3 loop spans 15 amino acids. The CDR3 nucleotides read TGTGCCAGCAGCAAAATCTGGGAGGGCTACAATGAGCAGTTCTTC. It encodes CASSKIWEGYNEQFF.

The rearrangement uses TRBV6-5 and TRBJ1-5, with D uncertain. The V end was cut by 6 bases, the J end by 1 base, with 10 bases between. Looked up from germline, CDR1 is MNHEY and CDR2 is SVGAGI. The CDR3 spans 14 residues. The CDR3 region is CASRPSRSNQPQHF. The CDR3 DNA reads TGTGCCAGCAGGCCGTCTAGGAGCAATCAGCCCCAGCATTTT.

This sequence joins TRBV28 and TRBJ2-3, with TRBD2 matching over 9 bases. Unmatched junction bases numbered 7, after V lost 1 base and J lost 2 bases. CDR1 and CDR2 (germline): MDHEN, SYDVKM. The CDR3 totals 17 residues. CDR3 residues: CASSLYAGGRITDTQYF. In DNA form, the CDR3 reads TGTGCCAGCAGTTTATACGCGGGAGGGCGTATCACAGATACGCAGTATTTT.

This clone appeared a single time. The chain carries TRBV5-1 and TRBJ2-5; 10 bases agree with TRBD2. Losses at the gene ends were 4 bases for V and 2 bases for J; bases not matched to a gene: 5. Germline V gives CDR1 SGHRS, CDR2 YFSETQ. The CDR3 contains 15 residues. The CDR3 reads CASSGAGGLQETQYF. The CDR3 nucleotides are TGCGCCAGCAGCGGAGCGGGGGGGCTACAAGAGACCCAGTACTTC.

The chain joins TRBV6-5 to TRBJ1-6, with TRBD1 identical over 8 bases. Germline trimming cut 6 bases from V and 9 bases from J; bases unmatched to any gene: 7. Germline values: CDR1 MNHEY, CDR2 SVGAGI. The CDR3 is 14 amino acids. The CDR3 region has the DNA TGTGCCAGCAGAGAACAGGGGGGTGGTTCACCCCTCCACTTT. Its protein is CASREQGGGSPLHF.

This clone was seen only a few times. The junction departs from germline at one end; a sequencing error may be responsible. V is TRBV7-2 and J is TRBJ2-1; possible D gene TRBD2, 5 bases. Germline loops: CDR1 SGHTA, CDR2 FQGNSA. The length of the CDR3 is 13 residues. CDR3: CGTGKSTYNEQFF. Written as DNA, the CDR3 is TGCGGAACGGGAAAAAGTACATACAATGAGCAGTTCTTC.

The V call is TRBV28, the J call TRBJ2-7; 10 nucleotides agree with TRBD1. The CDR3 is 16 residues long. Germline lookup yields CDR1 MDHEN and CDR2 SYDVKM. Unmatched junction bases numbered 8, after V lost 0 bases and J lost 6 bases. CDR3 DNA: TGTGCCAGCAGTTTATGGACCGGACAGGGGGATTGCGAGCAGTACTTC. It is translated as CASSLWTGQGDCEQYF.

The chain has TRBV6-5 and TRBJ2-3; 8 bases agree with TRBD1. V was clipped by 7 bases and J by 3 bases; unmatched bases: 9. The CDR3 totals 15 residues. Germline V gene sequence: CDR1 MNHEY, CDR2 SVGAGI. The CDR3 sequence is CASKRTGTGTDTQYF. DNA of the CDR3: TGTGCCAGCAAACGGACAGGGACGGGGACAGATACGCAGTATTTT.

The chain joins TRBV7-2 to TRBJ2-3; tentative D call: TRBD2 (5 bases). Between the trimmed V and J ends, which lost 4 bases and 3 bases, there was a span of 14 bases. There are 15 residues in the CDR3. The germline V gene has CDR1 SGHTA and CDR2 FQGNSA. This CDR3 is CASSSDYVRTDTQYF. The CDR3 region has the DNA TGTGCCAGCAGCTCCGACTATGTAAGGACAGATACGCAGTATTTT.

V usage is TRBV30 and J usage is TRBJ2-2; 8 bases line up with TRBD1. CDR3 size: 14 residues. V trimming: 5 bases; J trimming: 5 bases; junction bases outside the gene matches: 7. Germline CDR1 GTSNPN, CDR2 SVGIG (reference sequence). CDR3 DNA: TGTGCCTGGCCTCGGACAGGGAGGACCGGGGAGCTGTTTTTT. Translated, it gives CAWPRTGRTGELFF.

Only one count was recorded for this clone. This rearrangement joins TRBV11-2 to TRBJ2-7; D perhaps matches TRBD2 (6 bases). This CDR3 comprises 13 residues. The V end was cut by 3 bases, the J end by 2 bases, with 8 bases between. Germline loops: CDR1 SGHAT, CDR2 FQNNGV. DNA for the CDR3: TGTGCCAGCAGCTTTTTAGCGGCCTACGAGCAGTACTTC. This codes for CASSFLAAYEQYF.

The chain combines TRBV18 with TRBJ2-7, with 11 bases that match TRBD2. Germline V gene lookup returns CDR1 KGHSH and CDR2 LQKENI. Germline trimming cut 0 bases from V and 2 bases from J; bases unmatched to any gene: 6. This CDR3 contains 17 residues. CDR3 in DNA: TGTGCCAGCTCACCACCGTGGGCTAGCGGGGGGCCCTACGAGCAGTACTTC. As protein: CASSPPWASGGPYEQYF.

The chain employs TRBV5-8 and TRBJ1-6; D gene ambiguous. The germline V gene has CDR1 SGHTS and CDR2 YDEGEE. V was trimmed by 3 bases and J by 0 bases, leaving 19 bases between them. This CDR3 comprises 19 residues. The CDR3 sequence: CASSSNWRPQSSYNSPLHF. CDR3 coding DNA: TGTGCCAGCAGCTCAAACTGGAGACCCCAGAGCTCCTATAATTCACCCCTCCACTTT.

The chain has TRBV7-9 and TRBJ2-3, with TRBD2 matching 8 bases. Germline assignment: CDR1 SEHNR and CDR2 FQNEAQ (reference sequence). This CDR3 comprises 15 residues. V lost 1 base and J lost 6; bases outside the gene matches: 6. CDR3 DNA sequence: TGTGCCAGCAGCTTAGTTCTTAGCGGGGCGGATACGCAGTATTTT. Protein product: CASSLVLSGADTQYF. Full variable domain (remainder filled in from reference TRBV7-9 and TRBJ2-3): DTGVSQNPRHKITKRGQNVTFRCDPISEHNRLYWYRQTLGQGPEFLTYFQNEAQLEKSRLLSDRFSAERPKGSFSTLEIQRTEQGDSAMYLCASSLVLSGADTQYFGPGTRLTVL.